This paragraph reports one TCR beta chain. This sample is part of a study of T-cell reconstitution after alpha-beta-depleted transplantation in children. Unique molecular identifiers were used to barcode this TCRbeta library. TCRdb itself ran the PCR reads through MiXCR, one entry per CDR3 protein. This sample has 780,000 or so distinct CDR3 sequences, with 16% found just once. V lost 6 bases, J lost 3 bases, and 17 bases lay in between. CDR3 length equals 15 residues. Germline assignment: CDR1 ENHRY and CDR2 SYGVKD. This receptor was identified in a male patient younger than 18 who had a stem cell transplant for acute lymphoblastic leukemia, so the T cells may come from the graft donor. Material: PBMCs, mostly from graft donor cells, obtained 360 days after TCRalphabeta/CD19-depleted stem cell transplant. The rearrangement joins TRBV10-3 to TRBJ2-5; tentative D call: TRBD1 (5 bases). The CDR3 here is CAIRGPGADEETQYF. Here the CDR3 DNA reads TGTGCCATCAGAGGCCCTGGGGCGGATGAAGAGACCCAGTACTTC.